These 23 T cell receptor beta chains were all obtained from the same sample, sequenced in a study of blood T cell repertoires in COVID-19. Sequencing used immunoSEQ multiplex PCR; TCRdb keeps in-frame clones, though not all of them. This sample has 88,000 or so clones, with 65% to 90% found just once. The sequenced material came from peripheral blood. Receptor source: a man aged 55 to 70 with acute or convalescent COVID-19.

The chain employs TRBV29-1 and TRBJ2-7; the D gene is possibly TRBD1 (5 bases). CDR3 length: 13 residues. The germline V gene has CDR1 SQVTM and CDR2 ANQGSEA. The germline V and J ends were trimmed by 5 bases and 4 bases, with 15 bases remaining between them. The CDR3 DNA reads as TGCAGCGTTTCACTGGGGCCTTTATACGAGCAGTACTTC. As protein: CSVSLGPLYEQYF.

This chain uses TRBV2 with TRBJ2-2; 7 nucleotides line up with TRBD1. Germline CDR1 and CDR2: SNHLY and FYNNEI. V was clipped by 6 bases and J by 3 bases; unmatched bases: 7. The CDR3 has 15 amino acids. CDR3 DNA: TGTGCCAGCAGAAGACAGGGCTGGGACACCGGGGAGCTGTTTTTT. The encoded protein is CASRRQGWDTGELFF.

This chain links TRBV6-5 with TRBJ1-2, with unresolved D. The CDR3 loop spans 14 amino acids. The V gene's germline CDR1 is MNHEY and CDR2 SVGAGI. The V gene lost 7 bases and the J gene lost 5 bases, with 17 bases spanning the gap. CDR3 sequence reads: CASTPGDLKYGYTF. CDR3 nucleotides: TGTGCCAGCACCCCGGGTGACCTCAAATATGGCTACACCTTC.

In DNA form, the CDR3 reads TGTGCCAGCTCCGACAGCCCGGGGAACACTGAAGCTTTCTTT. It codes for CASSDSPGNTEAFF. The chain has TRBV18 and TRBJ1-1; D may be TRBD1 (5 bases). Germline V gene lookup returns CDR1 KGHSH and CDR2 LQKENI. This CDR3 spans 14 amino acids. V lost 6 bases and J lost 1, with 12 bases in between.

The chain has TRBV18 and TRBJ2-1; 10 positions match TRBD1. The trim removed 3 bases at V and 6 bases at J, leaving 5 bases unmatched. The germline CDR1 and CDR2 sequences are KGHSH and LQKENI. The CDR3 sequence is 15 residues long. CDR3 loop: CASSPGQGDPNEQFF. In DNA, the CDR3 is TGTGCCAGCTCACCTGGACAGGGGGATCCCAATGAGCAGTTCTTC.

This clone was observed a handful of times. The rearrangement joins TRBV3-1 (or the pseudogene TRBV3-2) to TRBJ1-4; D gene unclear. CDR1 is LGHDT and CDR2 is YNNKEL in the germline V gene (reference sequence). CDR3 length equals 11 residues. V was cut by 6 bases and J by 5 bases, with 4 bases left in between. CDR3 coding DNA: TGTGCCAGCAGGCGGAATGAAAAACTGTTTTTT. The encoded protein is CASRRNEKLFF.

This chain links TRBV7-6 with TRBJ2-5, with 9 bases that match TRBD2. The CDR3 sequence is 16 residues long. J gave up 1 base and V 5 bases, and 8 bases lay outside the gene matches. Germline-derived CDR1 and CDR2 are SGHVS and FNYEAQ. The CDR3 DNA follows: TGTGCCAGCAGCGTTAGCGGGAGTGACCTCCAAGAGACCCAGTACTTC. Translating gives CASSVSGSDLQETQYF.

The chain carries TRBV19 and TRBJ2-1; 15 nucleotides match TRBD2. The CDR3 runs 14 residues. The V segment lost 7 bases and the J segment 7 bases; nucleotides outside the gene matches: 2. Germline loops: CDR1 LNHDA, CDR2 SQIVND (reference sequence). CDR3 sequence reads: CASKGTSGRNEQFF. CDR3 in DNA: TGTGCCAGTAAGGGGACTAGCGGGAGGAATGAGCAGTTCTTC.

The chain joins TRBV5-1 to TRBJ2-7; D not resolved. Trimming removed 1 base from V and 0 bases from J, with 8 bases in between. The CDR3 consists of 14 residues. Germline lookup yields CDR1 SGHRS and CDR2 YFSETQ. This CDR3 reads CASSLTRSSYEQYF. The CDR3 DNA is TGCGCCAGCAGCTTGACAAGGAGCTCCTACGAGCAGTACTTC.

This chain uses TRBV5-1 with TRBJ2-5; tentative D call: TRBD1 (6 bases). Looked up from germline, CDR1 is SGHRS and CDR2 is YFSETQ. The V gene lost 5 bases and the J gene lost 0 bases, with 11 bases spanning the gap. The CDR3 sequence is 14 residues long. CDR3 sequence: CASRSRTDQETQYF. The CDR3 DNA reads as TGCGCCAGCAGATCGAGGACAGACCAAGAGACCCAGTACTTC.

The gene calls are TRBV9 and TRBJ1-3, with a tentative D call TRBD1 (5 bases). CDR3 length equals 17 residues. Germline V gives CDR1 SGDLS, CDR2 YYNGEE. The V gene lost 0 bases and the J gene lost 4 bases, with 17 bases spanning the gap. The CDR3 here is CASSVASEGLGGNTIYF. The CDR3 DNA sequence: TGTGCCAGCAGCGTAGCTTCGGAGGGGCTAGGGGGAAACACCATATATTTT.

The chain uses TRBV5-1 and TRBJ2-7; 10 nucleotides line up with TRBD2. Germline V lookup: CDR1 SGHRS, CDR2 YFSETQ. V shed 0 bases and J 5 bases; nucleotides not matched to a gene: 8. The CDR3 is 16 amino acids. CDR3 sequence reads: CASSLAPAGGSDEQYF. The CDR3 nucleotides read TGCGCCAGCAGCTTGGCTCCAGCGGGAGGGTCAGACGAGCAGTACTTC.

The CDR3 region is CASSGGRFMNTEAFF. As DNA, the CDR3 is TGTGCCAGCAGTGGGGGCAGGTTTATGAACACTGAAGCTTTCTTT. The rearrangement uses TRBV2 and TRBJ1-1, with D perhaps matching TRBD1 (5 bases). The CDR3 covers 15 residues. Germline V gene lookup returns CDR1 SNHLY and CDR2 FYNNEI. Trimming removed 4 bases from V and 0 bases from J, with 12 bases in between.

The chain uses TRBV30 and TRBJ1-1; no reliable D call. CDR1 is GTSNPN, CDR2 SVGIG, per germline (reference sequence). The CDR3 consists of 13 residues. Between the trimmed V and J ends, which lost 2 bases and 4 bases, there was a span of 11 bases. The DNA of the CDR3 is TGTGCCTGGAGTCCTACAGTGGCCACTGAAGCTTTCTTT. Amino acids: CAWSPTVATEAFF.

V usage is TRBV5-1 and J usage is TRBJ2-3, with TRBD1 identical over 7 bases. Germline loops: CDR1 SGHRS, CDR2 YFSETQ. V trimming: 7 bases; J trimming: 2 bases; junction bases outside the gene matches: 10. This CDR3 has 15 amino acids. In DNA, the CDR3 is TGCGCCAGCCGGGACAGCCGGTCCTACACAGATACGCAGTATTTT. Protein sequence: CASRDSRSYTDTQYF.

This sequence joins TRBV25-1 and TRBJ2-5, with 7 bases lining up with TRBD2. V was clipped by 3 bases and J by 4 bases; unmatched bases: 5. The V gene's germline CDR1 is MGHDK and CDR2 SYGVNS. The CDR3 length is 14 residues. The CDR3 coding sequence is TGTGCCAGCAGTGACGACGGGGAGGGAGAGACCCAGTACTTC. Amino acid sequence: CASSDDGEGETQYF.

The chain couples TRBV25-1 to TRBJ1-2, with 11 bases aligning to TRBD1. From germline, CDR1 is MGHDK and CDR2 SYGVNS. V dropped 2 bases and J dropped 4; count of bases not matched to a gene: 3. The CDR3 has 15 amino acids. The CDR3 nucleotides read TGTGCCAGCAGTGAAAAGGGACAGGGGGTCTATGGCTACACCTTC. It yields the protein CASSEKGQGVYGYTF.

The rearrangement joins TRBV4-1 to TRBJ2-3; weak D call: TRBD2 (7 bases). The CDR3 contains 17 residues. Germline-derived CDR1 and CDR2 are MGHRA and YSYEKL. Trimming removed 0 bases from V and 5 bases from J, with 18 bases in between. CDR3 residues: CASSQDSMGGARDTQYF. CDR3 DNA sequence: TGCGCCAGCAGCCAAGATAGTATGGGGGGGGCCAGAGATACGCAGTATTTT.

The chain carries TRBV7-2 and TRBJ2-3; 9 bases fit TRBD2. Germline values: CDR1 SGHTA, CDR2 FQGNSA. V gave up 6 bases and J gave up 3 bases; unmatched junction bases: 7. This CDR3 is 15 amino acids long. The chain's CDR3 is CASRMAGGPTDTQYF. The CDR3 nucleotides are TGTGCCAGCAGAATGGCGGGGGGGCCAACAGATACGCAGTATTTT.

The chain recombines TRBV6-2 or TRBV6-3 with TRBJ2-3, with 11 bases identical to TRBD1. V shed 5 bases, J shed 6 bases, and the junction held 4 bases outside the gene matches. The germline CDR1 and CDR2 sequences are MNHEY and SVGEGT. The CDR3 extends over 14 amino acids. The CDR3: CASSQRTGGDTQYF. The DNA of the CDR3 is TGTGCCAGCAGTCAGCGGACAGGGGGCGATACGCAGTATTTT.

The gene calls are TRBV5-1 and TRBJ2-1, with 9 bases fitting TRBD1. Unmatched junction bases numbered 18, after V lost 4 bases and J lost 7 bases. Germline CDR1 SGHRS, CDR2 YFSETQ. The CDR3 contains 18 residues. This CDR3 reads CASSLRGRRTGEGNEQFF. The CDR3 nucleotides read TGCGCCAGCAGCCTGCGAGGTCGGAGGACAGGGGAAGGGAATGAGCAGTTCTTC.

This rearrangement joins TRBV4-2 to TRBJ2-2; unclear D gene. The V and J ends lost 2 bases and 1 base respectively, with 5 bases between them. The CDR3 spans 14 residues. Germline CDR1 is LGHNA and CDR2 is YNFKEQ. CDR3 amino acids: CASSQPLNTGELFF. The DNA for the CDR3 is TGTGCCAGCAGCCAACCCTTGAACACCGGGGAGCTGTTTTTT.

J is TRBJ2-2 and V is TRBV7-3; 7 nucleotides match TRBD2. The CDR3 length is 14 residues. Trimming took 5 bases from V and 3 from J; bases not matched to a gene: 3. Germline V gene data show CDR1 as SGHTA and CDR2 as FQGTGA. DNA for the CDR3: TGTGCCAGCAGCCCCCGGGGGGACACCGGGGAGCTGTTTTTT. The encoded protein is CASSPRGDTGELFF. Together with reference TRBV7-3 and TRBJ2-2, the CDR3 gives the full variable domain: GAGVSQTPSNKVTEKGKYVELRCDPISGHTALYWYRQSLGQGPEFLIYFQGTGAADDSGLPNDRFFAVRPEGSVSTLKIQRTERGDSAVYLCASSPRGDTGELFFGEGSRLTVL.